The source of this TCR beta chain is a study of shared clonotypes between healthy human individuals. Details on this clone: The antigen is not known.

The CDR3 extends over 15 amino acids. J lost 7 bases, V lost 2 bases, and 10 bases had no gene match. The germline V gene has CDR1 MNHNY and CDR2 SVGAGI (reference sequence). Sequencing was performed with immunoSEQ multiplex PCR; in TCRdb, only in-frame clones are kept and a portion is missing. In the table there are millions of clones, around 90% of which are singletons. General study points: Some naive CD4 clonotypes, roughly 4.8%, turned up in common across several donors.

This clonotype originated in a man aged 18 to 30 in good health. Sample: naive CD4+ T cells sorted from blood. The sample's subset: CD45RA+ positively selected. The rearrangement links TRBV6-6 to TRBJ1-1, with 7 bases matching TRBD1. The CDR3 protein is CASSYLAGGPGEAFF. The CDR3 DNA sequence: TGTGCCAGCAGTTACCTAGCAGGGGGGCCTGGTGAAGCTTTCTTT.